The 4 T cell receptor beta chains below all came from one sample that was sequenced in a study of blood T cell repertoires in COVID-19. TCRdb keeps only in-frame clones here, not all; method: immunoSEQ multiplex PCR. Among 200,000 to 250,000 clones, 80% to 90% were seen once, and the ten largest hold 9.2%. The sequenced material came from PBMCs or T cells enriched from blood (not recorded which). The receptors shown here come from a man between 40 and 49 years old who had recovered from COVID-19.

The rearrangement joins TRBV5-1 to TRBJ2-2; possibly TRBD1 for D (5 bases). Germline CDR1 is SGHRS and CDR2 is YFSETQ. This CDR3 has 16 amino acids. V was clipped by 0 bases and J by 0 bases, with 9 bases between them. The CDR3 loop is CASSLAAQANTGELFF. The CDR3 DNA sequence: TGCGCCAGCAGCTTGGCCGCACAGGCGAACACCGGGGAGCTGTTTTTT.

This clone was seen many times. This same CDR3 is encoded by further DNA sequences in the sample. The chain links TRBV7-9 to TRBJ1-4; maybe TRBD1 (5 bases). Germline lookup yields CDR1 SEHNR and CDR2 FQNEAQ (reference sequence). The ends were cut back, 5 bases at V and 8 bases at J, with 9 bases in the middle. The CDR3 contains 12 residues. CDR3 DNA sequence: TGTGCCAGCAGCCGGGGGGGAGAAAAACTGTTTTTT. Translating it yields CASSRGGEKLFF.

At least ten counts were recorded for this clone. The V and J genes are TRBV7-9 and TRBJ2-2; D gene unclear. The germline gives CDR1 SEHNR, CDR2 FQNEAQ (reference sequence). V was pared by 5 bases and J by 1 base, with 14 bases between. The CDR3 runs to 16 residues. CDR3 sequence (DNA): TGTGCCAGCAGCGGGCCTCTCGAAATGAACACCGGGGAGCTGTTTTTT. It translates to CASSGPLEMNTGELFF.

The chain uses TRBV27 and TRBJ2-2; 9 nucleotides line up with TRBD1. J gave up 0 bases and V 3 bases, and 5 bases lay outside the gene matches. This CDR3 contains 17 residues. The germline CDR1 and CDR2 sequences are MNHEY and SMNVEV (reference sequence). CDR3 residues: CASSFFTGGANTGELFF. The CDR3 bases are TGTGCCAGCAGTTTTTTCACAGGGGGCGCGAACACCGGGGAGCTGTTTTTT.